The 23 T cell receptor beta chains in this list originate from one sample, sequenced in a study of CD8+CD57+ T cells in acquired aplastic anemia. The template used for profiling TCR beta VDJ and CDR3 was genomic DNA. One entry per CDR3 protein results from TCRdb running MiXCR on the reads. The sample includes hundreds of thousands of distinct CDR3 sequences, 55% to 75% of them seen just once. Input material: sorted CD4+, CD8+, or CD8+CD57+ T cells (not recorded which) from PBMCs. Every receptor here comes from a human donor in good health, serving as a control.

The chain employs TRBV7-3 and TRBJ2-7; a weak D match, TRBD2 (5 bases). Germline values: CDR1 SGHTA, CDR2 FQGTGA. V was pared by 5 bases and J by 3 bases, with 17 bases between. The CDR3 totals 15 residues. The CDR3 DNA reads TGTGCCAGCAGCGCTACCGGGGAACTGAACTACGAGCAGTACTTC. Encoded protein: CASSATGELNYEQYF.

This clonotype occurred many times. V usage is TRBV4-3 and J usage is TRBJ1-2; TRBD1 matches at 8 bases. The CDR3 is 14 amino acids. Unmatched junction bases numbered 9, after V lost 6 bases and J lost 6 bases. From germline, CDR1 is LGHNA and CDR2 YSLEER. CDR3 DNA sequence: TGCGCCAGCAGTGCCGACAGGGGCCCCGATGGCTACACCTTC. This sequence encodes CASSADRGPDGYTF.

The V gene is TRBV12-3 or TRBV12-4, the J gene TRBJ2-1; TRBD2 matches 11 bases. The CDR3 totals 17 residues. V lost 5 bases and J lost 3; bases outside the gene matches: 9. The CDR3 DNA follows: TGTGCCAGCAGTAAGGGTAGCGGGGGGGCCGGCTACAATGAGCAGTTCTTC. This translates into CASSKGSGGAGYNEQFF.

A remark on this clonotype: A read error may be the cause here, since a much bigger clone is one base away. The chain combines TRBV7-2 with TRBJ1-2, with D tentatively TRBD1 (6 bases). The CDR3 is made up of 17 amino acids. The V gene's germline CDR1 is SGHTA and CDR2 FQGNSA. The CDR3 here is CASSLPLAGESYYGYTF. CDR3 DNA: TGCGCCAGCAGCCTTCCCCTGGCAGGGGAGTCATACTATGGCTACACCTTC.

About this clonotype itself: No conserved phenylalanine or tryptophan ends this CDR3, so it is likely a read error. This chain uses TRBV24-1 with TRBJ2-5; D is uncertain. V lost 7 bases and J lost 4, with 18 bases in between. Germline V CDR1 and CDR2: KGHDR, SFDVKD. This CDR3 comprises 15 residues. CDR3 coding DNA: TGTGCCACCAGCAAACCGGGCAGTCAGTCAGAGACCCAGTACGGC. Its protein is CATSKPGSQSETQYG.

With regard to this clonotype: The missing conserved phenylalanine or tryptophan at the end of this CDR3 makes a read error likely. The chain carries TRBV7-9 and TRBJ2-2; no definite D call. CDR1 and CDR2 (germline): SEHNR, FQNEAQ (reference sequence). V lost 6 bases and J lost 11, with 13 bases in between. The CDR3 spans 12 residues. CDR3 in DNA: TGTGCCAGCAGTGTACAAGGCGGCGAGCTGTTTGTT. Translating it yields CASSVQGGELFV.

V gene TRBV5-5 combines with J gene TRBJ1-6; D gene unclear. From germline, CDR1 is SGHKS and CDR2 YYEKEE (reference sequence). The CDR3 totals 16 residues. V was pared by 4 bases and J by 9 bases, with 20 bases between. CDR3 nucleotides: TGTGCCAGCAGCGGACCCGGGGTAGGGCGTTCTTCACCCCTCCACTTT. It is translated as CASSGPGVGRSSPLHF.

This clonotype came up once. The CDR3 does not close with the conserved phenylalanine or tryptophan, likely indicating a read error. The DNA is omitted, as the CDR3 cannot be located on it reliably, and the CDR3 follows TCRdb's listing. The J gene is TRBJ2-7, the V gene TRBV7-9; TRBD1, the table's D call, lacks a check against the DNA. The V gene's germline CDR1 is SEHNR and CDR2 FQNEAQ (reference sequence). The CDR3 adds up to 13 amino acids, both ends counted. CDR3 region: CASSLGAGGDSPL.

Concerning this clonotype itself: This is likely a read error, given that the CDR3 carries no conserved phenylalanine or tryptophan at its end. No DNA is shown, since the ends of the CDR3 on it are uncertain; the CDR3 is the one TCRdb lists. This chain joins TRBV7-2 and TRBJ1-2. Germline lookup yields CDR1 SGHTA and CDR2 FQGNSA. The CDR3 is made up of 13 amino acids, end residues included. The chain's CDR3 is CASSWQLREDTQY.

This clonotype was observed a single time. This CDR3 reads CASSWDGFYENTIYF. CDR3 DNA sequence: TGCGCCAGCAGCTGGGACGGTTTCTACGAAAACACCATATATTTT. The V gene is TRBV5-1, the J gene TRBJ1-3; D possibly corresponds to TRBD1 (5 bases). The V end was cut by 3 bases, the J end by 6 bases, with 16 bases between. CDR1 is SGHRS and CDR2 is YFSETQ in the germline V gene. This CDR3 region has 15 residues.

Only a few counts were recorded for this clonotype. J is TRBJ2-7 and V is TRBV20-1; 10 positions agree with TRBD2. Trimming cost V 1 base and J 6 bases; bases outside gene matches: 6. Germline-derived CDR1 and CDR2 are DFQATT and SNEGSKA (reference sequence). The CDR3 has 14 amino acids. The CDR3, as DNA: TGCAGTGCTAGAGGGGAGCGGGGGGGCCTCGAGCAGTACTTC. Amino acids: CSARGERGGLEQYF.

On this clonotype itself: Compared with germline, one end of the junction differs, possibly owing to a read error. V usage is TRBV7-3 and J usage is TRBJ1-1; 8 nucleotides match TRBD1. The CDR3 spans 13 residues. Looked up from germline, CDR1 is SGHTA and CDR2 is FQGTGA. The CDR3 region is CACRTGGDTEALF. The CDR3, as DNA: TGTGCCTGCAGAACAGGGGGGGACACTGAAGCTCTCTTT.

This clonotype occurred many times. The CDR3 loop is CATTGQGGGEKLFF. For the CDR3, the DNA is TGTGCCACCACAGGACAGGGAGGAGGAGAAAAACTGTTTTTT. This chain joins TRBV7-8 and TRBJ1-4, with 8 bases aligning to TRBD1. CDR3 length equals 14 residues. The germline gives CDR1 SGHVS, CDR2 FQNEAQ. V gave up 10 bases and J gave up 8 bases; unmatched junction bases: 12.

The chain combines TRBV7-2 with TRBJ1-5, with D possibly matching TRBD1 (5 bases). Germline V gene data show CDR1 as SGHTA and CDR2 as FQGNSA. The CDR3 covers 15 residues. V dropped 4 bases and J dropped 15 bases, with 25 bases sitting between them. The CDR3 DNA follows: TGTGCCAGCAGCTACGACGGGGCCACTGATCAGTCCCTGCATTTT. Amino acid sequence: CASSYDGATDQSLHF.

This clonotype was seen repeatedly, ten times or more. The rearrangement uses TRBV5-8 and TRBJ1-4; 7 bases agree with TRBD1. CDR1 is SGHTS, CDR2 YDEGEE, per germline. Trimming took 0 bases from V and 3 from J; bases not matched to a gene: 2. There are 15 residues in the CDR3. The CDR3: CASSLATGANEKLFF. The CDR3 region has the DNA TGTGCCAGCAGCTTGGCTACAGGGGCTAATGAAAAACTGTTTTTT.

The chain carries TRBV9 and TRBJ1-2; D ambiguous. V was pared by 4 bases and J by 7 bases, with 14 bases between. The CDR3 contains 13 residues. From germline, CDR1 is SGDLS and CDR2 YYNGEE. The CDR3 region has the DNA TGTGCCAGCAGCCAAGGGCAGTTCTCTGGCTACACCTTC. Protein product: CASSQGQFSGYTF.

V usage is TRBV9 and J usage is TRBJ2-1; D possibly corresponds to TRBD1 (6 bases). CDR1 and CDR2 from the germline V gene are SGDLS and YYNGEE. There are 17 residues in the CDR3. The ends were cut back, 0 bases at V and 6 bases at J, with 19 bases in the middle. The CDR3 loop reads CASSVASGVHGGNEQFF. The CDR3, as DNA: TGTGCCAGCAGCGTAGCTTCAGGGGTCCACGGTGGCAATGAGCAGTTCTTC.

The genes are TRBV20-1 and TRBJ2-1; TRBD1 agrees at 7 bases. The CDR3 runs 13 residues. V was pared by 5 bases and J by 11 bases, with 12 bases of the junction left unmatched. From germline, CDR1 is DFQATT and CDR2 SNEGSKA (reference sequence). CDR3 in DNA: TGCAGTGCTGCACGACAGGGAACGAACAAGCAGTTCTTC. Amino acid sequence: CSAARQGTNKQFF.

This clonotype showed up many times. This chain connects TRBV20-1 to TRBJ2-3; perhaps TRBD2 as D (5 bases). Germline values: CDR1 DFQATT, CDR2 SNEGSKA (reference sequence). Trimming cost V 5 bases and J 0 bases, with 12 bases left between them. The CDR3 length is 14 residues. CDR3 sequence (DNA): TGCAGTGCTGACGAACTAGGTAGCACAGATACGCAGTATTTT. Translated, it gives CSADELGSTDTQYF.

The chain has TRBV2 and TRBJ2-1; 7 nucleotides agree with TRBD2. Germline CDR1 and CDR2: SNHLY and FYNNEI. With V trimmed by 1 base and J by 6 bases, 9 bases remained unmatched. The CDR3 covers 16 residues. CDR3 sequence reads: CASSEGAGVVPNEQFF. The DNA of the CDR3 is TGTGCCAGCAGTGAAGGGGCGGGAGTAGTTCCCAATGAGCAGTTCTTC. Looking up the rest from reference TRBV2 and TRBJ2-1 gives the full variable domain: EPEVTQTPSHQVTQMGQEVILRCVPISNHLYFYWYRQILGQKVEFLVSFYNNEISEKSEIFDDQFSVERPDGSNFTLKIRSTKLEDSAMYFCASSEGAGVVPNEQFFGPGTRLTVL.

Concerning this clonotype itself: At one of its ends the junction is not consistent with the germline gene, which may arise from a read error. The chain has TRBV15 and TRBJ1-6, with 7 bases fitting TRBD1. Germline V gene lookup returns CDR1 LNHNV and CDR2 YYDKDF (reference sequence). The CDR3 covers 16 residues. CDR3 amino acids: CATSRDRGRGPPLLLF. In nucleotides, the CDR3 is TGTGCCACCAGCAGAGATCGCGGGAGGGGGCCTCCACTCCTCCTCTTT. The full variable domain, with the rest looked up from reference TRBV15 and TRBJ1-6, is DAMVIQNPRYQVTQFGKPVTLSCSQTLNHNVMYWYQQKSSQAPKLLFHYYDKDFNNEADTPDNFQSRRPNTSFCFLDIRSPGLGDTAMYLCATSRDRGRGPPLLLFGNGTRLTVT.

Comment on this clonotype: This CDR3 fails to terminate in the conserved phenylalanine or tryptophan, so it likely reflects a read error. The DNA is omitted, as the CDR3 cannot be located on it reliably, and the CDR3 follows TCRdb's listing. The chain recombines TRBV7-2 with TRBJ1-1. CDR1 SGHTA and CDR2 FQGNSA come from the germline V gene. The CDR3 spans 13 residues, counting both ends. This chain's CDR3 is CASSLLVFTQYFG.

V gene TRBV4-1 combines with J gene TRBJ1-2, with a possible D match to TRBD1 (6 bases). Trimming took 0 bases from V and 6 from J, leaving 11 bases between them. The CDR3 is 14 amino acids. Germline CDR1 is MGHRA and CDR2 is YSYEKL. This CDR3 is CASSQDRGSDGYTF. DNA for the CDR3: TGCGCCAGCAGCCAAGACAGGGGCTCGGATGGCTACACCTTC.